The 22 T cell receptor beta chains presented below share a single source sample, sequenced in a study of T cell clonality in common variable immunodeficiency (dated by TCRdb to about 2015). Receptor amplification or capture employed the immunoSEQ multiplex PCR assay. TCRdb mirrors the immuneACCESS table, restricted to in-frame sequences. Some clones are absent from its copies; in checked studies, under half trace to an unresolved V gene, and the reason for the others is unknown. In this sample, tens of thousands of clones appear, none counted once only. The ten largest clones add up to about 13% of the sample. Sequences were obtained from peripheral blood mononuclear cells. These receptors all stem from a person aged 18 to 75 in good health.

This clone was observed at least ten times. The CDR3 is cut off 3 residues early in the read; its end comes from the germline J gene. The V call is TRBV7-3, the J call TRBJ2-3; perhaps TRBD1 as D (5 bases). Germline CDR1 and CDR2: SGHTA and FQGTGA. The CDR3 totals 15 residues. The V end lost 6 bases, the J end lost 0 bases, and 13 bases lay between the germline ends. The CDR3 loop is CASSPDRTSTDTQYF. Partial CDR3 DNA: TGTGCCAGCAGTCCCGACAGAACTAGCACAGATACG.

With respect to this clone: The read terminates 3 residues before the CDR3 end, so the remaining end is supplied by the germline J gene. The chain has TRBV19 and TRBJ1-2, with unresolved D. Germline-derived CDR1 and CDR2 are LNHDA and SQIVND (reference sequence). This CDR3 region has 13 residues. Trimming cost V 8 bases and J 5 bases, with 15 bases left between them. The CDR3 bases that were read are TGTGCCAGTGGGGTGACTTCGGGGTATGGC. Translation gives CASGVTSGYG. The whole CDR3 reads CASGVTSGYGYTF.

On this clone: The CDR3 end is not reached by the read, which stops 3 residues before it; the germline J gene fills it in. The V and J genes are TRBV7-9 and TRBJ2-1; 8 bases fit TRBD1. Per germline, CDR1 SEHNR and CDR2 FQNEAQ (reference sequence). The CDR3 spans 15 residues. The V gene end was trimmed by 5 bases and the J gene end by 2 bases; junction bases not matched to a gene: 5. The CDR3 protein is CASSQGTGPYNEQFF. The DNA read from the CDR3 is TGTGCCAGCAGCCAAGGGACAGGACCCTACAATGAG.

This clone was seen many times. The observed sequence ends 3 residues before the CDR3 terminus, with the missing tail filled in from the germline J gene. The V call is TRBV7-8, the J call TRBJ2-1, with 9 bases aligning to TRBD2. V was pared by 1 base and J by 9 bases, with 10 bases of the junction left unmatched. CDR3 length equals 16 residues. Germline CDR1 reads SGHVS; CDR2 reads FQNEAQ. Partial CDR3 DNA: TGTGCCAGCAGCTTAGATTGGGCGGGGGGGCCTGTTGAG. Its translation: CASSLDWAGGPVE. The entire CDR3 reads CASSLDWAGGPVEQFF.

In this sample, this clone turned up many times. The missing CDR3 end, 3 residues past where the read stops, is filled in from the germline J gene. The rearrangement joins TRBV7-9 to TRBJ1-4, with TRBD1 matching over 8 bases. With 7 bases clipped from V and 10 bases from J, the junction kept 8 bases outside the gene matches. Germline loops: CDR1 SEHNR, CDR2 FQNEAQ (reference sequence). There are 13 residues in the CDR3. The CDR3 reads CASTPTGEAKLFF. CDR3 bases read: TGTGCCAGCACCCCGACAGGGGAGGCAAAA.

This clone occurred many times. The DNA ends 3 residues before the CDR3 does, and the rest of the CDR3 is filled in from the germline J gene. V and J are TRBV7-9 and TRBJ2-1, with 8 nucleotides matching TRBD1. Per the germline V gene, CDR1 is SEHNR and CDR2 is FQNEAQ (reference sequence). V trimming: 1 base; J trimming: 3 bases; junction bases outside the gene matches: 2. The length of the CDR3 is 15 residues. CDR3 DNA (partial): TGTGCCAGCAGCTTAGGGACAGGGAACTACAATGAG. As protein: CASSLGTGNYNE. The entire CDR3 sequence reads CASSLGTGNYNEQFF.

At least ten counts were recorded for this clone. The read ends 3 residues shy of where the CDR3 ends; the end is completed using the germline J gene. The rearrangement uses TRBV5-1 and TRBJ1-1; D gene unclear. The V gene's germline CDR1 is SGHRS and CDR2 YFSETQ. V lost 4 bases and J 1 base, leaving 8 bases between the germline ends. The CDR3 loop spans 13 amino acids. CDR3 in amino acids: CASSQTQNTEAFF. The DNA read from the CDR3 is TGCGCCAGCAGCCAGACACAGAACACTGAA.

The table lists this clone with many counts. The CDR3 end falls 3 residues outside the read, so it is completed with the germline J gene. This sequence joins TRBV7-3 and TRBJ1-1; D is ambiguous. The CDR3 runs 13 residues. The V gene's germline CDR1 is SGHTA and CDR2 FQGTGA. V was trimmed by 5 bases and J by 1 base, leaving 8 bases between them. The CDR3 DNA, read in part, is TGTGCCAGCAGCCGAACGGGGAACACTGAA. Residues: CASSRTGNTE. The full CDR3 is CASSRTGNTEAFF.

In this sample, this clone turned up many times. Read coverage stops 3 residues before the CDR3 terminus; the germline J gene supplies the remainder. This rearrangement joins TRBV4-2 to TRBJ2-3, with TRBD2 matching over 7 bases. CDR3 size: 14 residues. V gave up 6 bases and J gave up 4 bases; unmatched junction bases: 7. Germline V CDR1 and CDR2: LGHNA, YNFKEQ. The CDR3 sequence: CASRPGTIADTQYF. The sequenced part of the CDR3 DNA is TGTGCCAGCAGACCCGGGACTATAGCAGATACG.

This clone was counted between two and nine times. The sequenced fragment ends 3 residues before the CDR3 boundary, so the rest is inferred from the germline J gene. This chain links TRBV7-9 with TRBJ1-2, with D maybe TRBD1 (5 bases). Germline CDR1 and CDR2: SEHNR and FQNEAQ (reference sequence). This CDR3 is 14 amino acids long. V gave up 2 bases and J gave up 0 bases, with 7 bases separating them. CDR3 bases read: TGTGCCAGCAGCTTACGAGGGGCTAACTATGGC. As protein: CASSLRGANYG. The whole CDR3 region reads CASSLRGANYGYTF.

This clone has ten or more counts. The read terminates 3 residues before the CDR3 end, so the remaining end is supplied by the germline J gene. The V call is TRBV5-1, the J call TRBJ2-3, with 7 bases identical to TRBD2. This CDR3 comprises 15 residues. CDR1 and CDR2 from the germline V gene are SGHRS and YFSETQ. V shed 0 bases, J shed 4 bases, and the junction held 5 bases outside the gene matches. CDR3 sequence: CASSLDPGGPDTQYF. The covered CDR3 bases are TGCGCCAGCAGCTTGGACCCGGGGGGTCCAGATACG.

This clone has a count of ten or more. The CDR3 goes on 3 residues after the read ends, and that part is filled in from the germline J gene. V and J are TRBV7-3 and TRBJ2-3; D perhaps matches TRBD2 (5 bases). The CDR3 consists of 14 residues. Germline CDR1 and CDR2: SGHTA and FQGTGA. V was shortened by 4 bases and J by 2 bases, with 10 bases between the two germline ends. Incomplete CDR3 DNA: TGTGCCAGCAGCTCCGGGGAATTCACAGATACG. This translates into CASSSGEFTDT. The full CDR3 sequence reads CASSSGEFTDTQYF.

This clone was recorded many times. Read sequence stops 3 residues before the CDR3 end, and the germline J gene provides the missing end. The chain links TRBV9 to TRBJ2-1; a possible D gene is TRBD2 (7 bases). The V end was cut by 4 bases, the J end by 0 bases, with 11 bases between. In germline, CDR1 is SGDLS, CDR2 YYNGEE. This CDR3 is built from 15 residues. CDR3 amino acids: CASSPRGASYNEQFF. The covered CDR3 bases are TGTGCCAGCAGCCCTCGGGGGGCCTCCTACAATGAG.

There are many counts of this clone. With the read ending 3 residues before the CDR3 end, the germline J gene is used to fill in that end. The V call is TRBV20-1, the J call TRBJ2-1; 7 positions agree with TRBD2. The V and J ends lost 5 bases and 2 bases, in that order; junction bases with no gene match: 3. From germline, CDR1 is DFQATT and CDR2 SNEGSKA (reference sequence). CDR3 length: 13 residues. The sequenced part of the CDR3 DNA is TGCAGTGCTTGGACTAGGGCCTACAATGAG. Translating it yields CSAWTRAYNE. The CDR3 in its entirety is CSAWTRAYNEQFF.

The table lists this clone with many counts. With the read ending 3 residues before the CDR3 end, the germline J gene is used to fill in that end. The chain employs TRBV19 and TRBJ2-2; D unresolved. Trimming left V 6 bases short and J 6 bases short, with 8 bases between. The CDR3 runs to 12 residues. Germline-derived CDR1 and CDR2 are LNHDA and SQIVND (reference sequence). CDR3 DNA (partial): TGTGCCAGTAGCTCCTTCCCCGGGGAG. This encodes CASSSFPGE. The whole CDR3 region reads CASSSFPGELFF.

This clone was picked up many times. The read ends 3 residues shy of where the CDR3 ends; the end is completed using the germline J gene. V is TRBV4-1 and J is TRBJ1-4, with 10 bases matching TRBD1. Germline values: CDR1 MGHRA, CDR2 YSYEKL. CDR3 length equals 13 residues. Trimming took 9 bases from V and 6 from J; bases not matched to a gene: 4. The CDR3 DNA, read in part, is TGCGCCAGTCGCGGGACAGGGGATGAAAAA. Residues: CASRGTGDEK. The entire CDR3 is CASRGTGDEKLFF.

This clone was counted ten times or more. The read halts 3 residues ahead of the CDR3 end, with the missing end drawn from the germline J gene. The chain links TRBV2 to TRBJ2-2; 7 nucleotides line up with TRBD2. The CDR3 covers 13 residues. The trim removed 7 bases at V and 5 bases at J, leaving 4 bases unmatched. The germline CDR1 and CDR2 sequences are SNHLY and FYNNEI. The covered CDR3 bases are TGTGCCAGCAACTGGGGGGGTACCGGGGAG. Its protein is CASNWGGTGE. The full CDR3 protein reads CASNWGGTGELFF.

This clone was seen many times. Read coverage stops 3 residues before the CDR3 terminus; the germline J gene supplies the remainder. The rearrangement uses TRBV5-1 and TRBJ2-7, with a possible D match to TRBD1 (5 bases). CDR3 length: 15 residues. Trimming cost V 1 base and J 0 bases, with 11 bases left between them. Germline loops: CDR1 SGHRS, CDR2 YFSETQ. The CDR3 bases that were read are TGCGCCAGCAGCTTGCGACAGAAGAGCTCCTACGAG. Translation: CASSLRQKSSYE. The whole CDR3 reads CASSLRQKSSYEQYF.

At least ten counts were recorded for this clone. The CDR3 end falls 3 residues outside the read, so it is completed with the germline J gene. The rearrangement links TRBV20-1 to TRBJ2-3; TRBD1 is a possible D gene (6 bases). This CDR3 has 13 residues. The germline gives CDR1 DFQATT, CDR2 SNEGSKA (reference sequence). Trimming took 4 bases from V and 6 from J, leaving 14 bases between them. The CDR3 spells CSAKTTGTDTQYF. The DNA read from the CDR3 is TGCAGTGCTAAAACAACAGGGACGGATACG.

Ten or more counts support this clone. The CDR3 loop is CASSEGRSGANVLTF. CDR3 DNA, as far as it was read: TGTGCCAGCTCTGAGGGGAGATCTGGGGCCAACGTC. The chain has TRBV6-2 or TRBV6-3 and TRBJ2-6; perhaps D is TRBD1 or TRBD2 (5 bases each). The read terminates 3 residues before the CDR3 end, so the remaining end is supplied by the germline J gene. Germline V gene data show CDR1 as MNHEY and CDR2 as SVGEGT. There are 15 residues in the CDR3. V lost 8 bases to trimming and J lost 1 base, with 12 bases between them.

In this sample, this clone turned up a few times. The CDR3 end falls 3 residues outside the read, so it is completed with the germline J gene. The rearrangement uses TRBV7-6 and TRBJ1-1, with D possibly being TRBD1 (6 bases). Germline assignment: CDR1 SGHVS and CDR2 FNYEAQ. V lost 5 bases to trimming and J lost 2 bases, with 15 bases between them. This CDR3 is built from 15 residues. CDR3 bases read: TGTGCCAGCAGCCCAGAGGGGGGGGGCAACACTGAA. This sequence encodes CASSPEGGGNTE. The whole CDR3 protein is CASSPEGGGNTEAFF.

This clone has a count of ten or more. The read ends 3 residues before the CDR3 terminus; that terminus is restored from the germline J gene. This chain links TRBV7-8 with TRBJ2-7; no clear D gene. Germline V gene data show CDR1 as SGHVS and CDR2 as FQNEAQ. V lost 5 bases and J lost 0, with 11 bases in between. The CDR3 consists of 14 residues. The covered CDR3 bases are TGTGCCAGCAGCGTACTCTTAAGCTCCTACGAG. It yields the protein CASSVLLSSYE. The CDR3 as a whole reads CASSVLLSSYEQYF.